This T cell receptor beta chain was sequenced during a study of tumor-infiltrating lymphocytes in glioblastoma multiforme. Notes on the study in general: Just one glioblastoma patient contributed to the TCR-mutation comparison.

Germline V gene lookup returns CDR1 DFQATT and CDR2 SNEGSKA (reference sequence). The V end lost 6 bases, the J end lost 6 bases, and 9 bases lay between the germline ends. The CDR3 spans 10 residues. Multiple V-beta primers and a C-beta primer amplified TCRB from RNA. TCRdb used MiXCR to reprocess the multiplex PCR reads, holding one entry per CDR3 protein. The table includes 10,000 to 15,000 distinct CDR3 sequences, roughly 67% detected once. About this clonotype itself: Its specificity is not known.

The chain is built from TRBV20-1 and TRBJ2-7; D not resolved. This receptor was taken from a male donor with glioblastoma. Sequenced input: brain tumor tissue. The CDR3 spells CSAPRGEQYF. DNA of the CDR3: TGCAGTGCCCCCCGTGGCGAGCAGTACTTC.